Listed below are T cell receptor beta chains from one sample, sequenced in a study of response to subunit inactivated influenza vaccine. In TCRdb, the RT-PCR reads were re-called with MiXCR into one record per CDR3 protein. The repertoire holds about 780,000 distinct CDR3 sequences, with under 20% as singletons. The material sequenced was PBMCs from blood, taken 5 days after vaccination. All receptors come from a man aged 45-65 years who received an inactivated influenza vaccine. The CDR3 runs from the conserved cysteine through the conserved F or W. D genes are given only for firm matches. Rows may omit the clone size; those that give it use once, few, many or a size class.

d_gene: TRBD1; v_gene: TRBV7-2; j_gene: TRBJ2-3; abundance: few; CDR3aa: CASSLYRGQLKDTQYF; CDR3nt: TGTGCCAGCAGCCTCTACAGGGGGCAGTTGAAAGATACGCAGTATTTT
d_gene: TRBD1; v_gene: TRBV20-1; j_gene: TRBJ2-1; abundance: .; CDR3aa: CSAPGQYNEQFF; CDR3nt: TGCAGTGCCCCGGGACAGTACAATGAGCAGTTCTTC
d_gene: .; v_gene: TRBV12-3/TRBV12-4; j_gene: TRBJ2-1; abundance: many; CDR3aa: CASSLGTIGQFF; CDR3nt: TGTGCCAGCAGTTTAGGAACCATTGGGCAGTTCTTC
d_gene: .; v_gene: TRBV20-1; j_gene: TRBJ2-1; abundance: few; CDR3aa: CSASKTYSYNEQFF; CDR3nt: TGCAGTGCTAGTAAAACTTACTCCTACAATGAGCAGTTCTTC
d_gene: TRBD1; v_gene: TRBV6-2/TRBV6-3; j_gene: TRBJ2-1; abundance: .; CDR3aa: CASSQRGLAYNEQFF; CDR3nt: TGTGCCAGCAGCCAGAGGGGGCTTGCCTACAATGAGCAGTTCTTC
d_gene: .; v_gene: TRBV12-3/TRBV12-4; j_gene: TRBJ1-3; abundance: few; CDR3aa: CASSLNHRESTIYF; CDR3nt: TGTGCCAGCAGTTTAAACCACAGGGAGAGCACCATATATTTT
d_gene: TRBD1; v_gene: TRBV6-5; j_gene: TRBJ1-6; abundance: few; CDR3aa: CASSTEDRDNSPLHF; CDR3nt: TGTGCCAGCAGTACTGAGGACAGGGACAATTCACCCCTCCACTTT
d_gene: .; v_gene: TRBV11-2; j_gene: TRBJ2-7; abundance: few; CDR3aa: CASSLDWSGAYEQYF; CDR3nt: TGTGCCAGCAGCTTAGATTGGTCGGGGGCCTACGAGCAGTACTTC
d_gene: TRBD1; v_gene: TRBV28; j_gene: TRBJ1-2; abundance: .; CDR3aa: CASSQATGTAYGYTF; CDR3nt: TGTGCCAGCAGCCAGGCTACCGGGACAGCCTATGGCTACACCTTC
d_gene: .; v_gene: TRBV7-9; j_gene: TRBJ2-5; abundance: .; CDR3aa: CASSLSRLETQYF; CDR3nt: TGTGCCAGCAGCTTATCCAGGCTGGAGACCCAGTACTTC
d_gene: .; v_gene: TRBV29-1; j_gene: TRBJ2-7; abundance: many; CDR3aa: CSVEVLGGAAYEQYF; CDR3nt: TGCAGCGTTGAAGTCTTAGGGGGGGCCGCCTACGAGCAGTACTTC
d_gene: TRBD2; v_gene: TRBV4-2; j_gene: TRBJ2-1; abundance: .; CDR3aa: CASSTRFTSGAYNEQFF; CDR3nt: TGTGCCAGCAGCACCAGATTTACTAGCGGCGCCTACAATGAGCAGTTCTTC
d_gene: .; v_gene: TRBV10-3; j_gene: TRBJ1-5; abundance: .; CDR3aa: CAISESMGGQPQHF; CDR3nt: TGTGCCATCAGTGAGTCTATGGGTGGCCAGCCCCAGCATTTT
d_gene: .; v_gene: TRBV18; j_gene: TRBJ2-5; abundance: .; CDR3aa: CASSPLGSAEATQYF; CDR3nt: TGTGCCAGCTCCCCCCTAGGGTCGGCAGAGGCGACCCAGTACTTC
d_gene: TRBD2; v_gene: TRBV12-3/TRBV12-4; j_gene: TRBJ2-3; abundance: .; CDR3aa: CASSTLAGGLPTDTQYF; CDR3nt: TGTGCCAGCAGTACTTTAGCGGGGGGGCTCCCCACAGATACGCAGTATTTT
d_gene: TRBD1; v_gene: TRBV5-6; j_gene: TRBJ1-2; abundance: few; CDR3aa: CASSRIDRAYGYTF; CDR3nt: TGTGCCAGCAGCCGAATCGACAGGGCCTATGGCTACACCTTC
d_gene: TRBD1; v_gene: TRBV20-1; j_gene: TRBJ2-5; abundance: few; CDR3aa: CSARWTGNQETQYF; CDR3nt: TGCAGTGCTAGATGGACAGGCAACCAAGAGACCCAGTACTTC
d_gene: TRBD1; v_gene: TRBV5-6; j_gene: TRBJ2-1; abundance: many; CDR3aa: CASTIVGTGVINEQFF; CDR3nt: TGTGCCAGCACCATTGTCGGGACAGGGGTAATTAATGAGCAGTTCTTC
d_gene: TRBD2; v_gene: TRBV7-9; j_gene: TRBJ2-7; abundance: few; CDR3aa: CASSLSGSHSYEQYF; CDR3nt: TGTGCCAGCAGCTTGAGCGGGAGCCACTCCTACGAGCAGTACTTC
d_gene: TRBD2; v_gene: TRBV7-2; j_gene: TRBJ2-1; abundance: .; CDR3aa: CASSSRGSGTNEQFF; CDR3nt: TGTGCCAGCAGCTCCCGGGGTAGCGGGACTAACGAGCAGTTCTTC
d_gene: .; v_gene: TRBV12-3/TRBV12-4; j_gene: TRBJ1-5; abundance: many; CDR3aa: CASSFGSSNQPQHF; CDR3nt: TGTGCCAGCAGTTTTGGGAGTAGCAATCAGCCCCAGCATTTT
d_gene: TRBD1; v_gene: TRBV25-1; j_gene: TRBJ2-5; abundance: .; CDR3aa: CASTYTGVGETQYF; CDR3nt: TGTGCCAGCACCTACACAGGGGTTGGCGAGACCCAGTACTTC
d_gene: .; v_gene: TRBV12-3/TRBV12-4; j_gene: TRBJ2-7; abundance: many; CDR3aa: CASSLGGKVYEQYF; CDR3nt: TGTGCCAGCAGTTTAGGAGGGAAAGTCTACGAGCAGTACTTC
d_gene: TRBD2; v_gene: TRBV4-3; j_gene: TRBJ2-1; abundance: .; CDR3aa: CASSQDVVALAGGSYEQFF; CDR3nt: TGCGCCAGCAGCCAAGATGTAGTGGCGCTAGCGGGGGGGTCCTATGAGCAGTTCTTC
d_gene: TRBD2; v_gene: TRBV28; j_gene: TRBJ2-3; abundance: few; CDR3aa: CASSLLTLAGRPDTQYF; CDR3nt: TGTGCCAGCAGTTTACTTACGCTAGCGGGTCGGCCAGATACGCAGTATTTT
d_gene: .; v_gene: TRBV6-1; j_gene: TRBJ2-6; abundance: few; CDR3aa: CASTRRGVYSGANVLTF; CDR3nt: TGTGCCAGCACTCGGAGAGGGGTGTACTCTGGGGCCAACGTCCTGACTTTC
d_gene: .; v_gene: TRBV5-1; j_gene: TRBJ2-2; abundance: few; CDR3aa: CASSFDGPGELFF; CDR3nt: TGCGCCAGCAGCTTTGACGGCCCCGGGGAGCTGTTTTTT
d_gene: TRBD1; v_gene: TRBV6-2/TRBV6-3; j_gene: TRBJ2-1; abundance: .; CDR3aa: CASSLNRGRQFF; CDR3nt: TGTGCCAGCAGCCTCAACAGGGGCAGGCAGTTCTTC
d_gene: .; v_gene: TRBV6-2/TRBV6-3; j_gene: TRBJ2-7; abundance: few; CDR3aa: CASSYRRTSYEQYF; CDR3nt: TGTGCCAGCAGTTATCGGCGGACTTCCTACGAGCAGTACTTC
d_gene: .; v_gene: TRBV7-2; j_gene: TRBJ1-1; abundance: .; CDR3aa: CASSQSTKNTEAFF; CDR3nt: TGTGCCAGCAGCCAGAGTACCAAGAACACTGAAGCTTTCTTT
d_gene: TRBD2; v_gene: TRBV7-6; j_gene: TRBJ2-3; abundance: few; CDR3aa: CASSLAAGSDTQYF; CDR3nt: TGTGCCAGCAGCTTAGCAGCGGGATCAGATACGCAGTATTTT
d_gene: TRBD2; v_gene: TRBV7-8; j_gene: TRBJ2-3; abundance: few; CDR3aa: CASSLAYTSGGDTQYF; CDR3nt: TGTGCCAGCAGCTTAGCTTACACTAGCGGGGGAGATACGCAGTATTTT
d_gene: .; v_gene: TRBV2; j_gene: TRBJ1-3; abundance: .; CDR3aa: CASSLRQARLYHSGNTIYF; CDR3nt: TGTGCCAGCAGCCTAAGACAGGCTCGTCTTTATCACTCTGGAAACACCATATATTTT
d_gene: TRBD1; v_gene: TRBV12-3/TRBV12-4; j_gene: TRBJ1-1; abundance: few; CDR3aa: CASSLSGGFTEAFF; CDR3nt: TGTGCCAGCAGTTTGTCAGGGGGGTTCACTGAAGCTTTCTTT
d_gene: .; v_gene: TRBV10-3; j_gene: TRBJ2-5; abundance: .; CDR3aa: CAINSSGRRWETQYF; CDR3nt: TGTGCCATCAACTCCTCGGGGAGGCGATGGGAGACCCAGTACTTC
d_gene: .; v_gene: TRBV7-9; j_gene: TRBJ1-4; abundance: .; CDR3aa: CASSFRSAWDEKLFF; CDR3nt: TGTGCCAGCAGCTTTCGGTCCGCTTGGGATGAAAAACTGTTTTTT
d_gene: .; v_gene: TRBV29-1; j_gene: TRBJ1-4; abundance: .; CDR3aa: CSVEDNWGPGEKLFF; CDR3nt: TGCAGCGTTGAAGATAATTGGGGGCCAGGTGAAAAACTGTTTTTT
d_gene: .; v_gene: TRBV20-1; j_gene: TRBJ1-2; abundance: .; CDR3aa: CSARDNRNYGYTF; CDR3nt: TGCAGTGCTAGAGATAACCGTAACTATGGCTACACCTTC
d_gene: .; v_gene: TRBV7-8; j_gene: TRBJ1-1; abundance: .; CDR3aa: CASSSRPITNTEAFF; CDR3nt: TGTGCCAGCAGCTCAAGGCCCATCACGAACACTGAAGCTTTCTTT
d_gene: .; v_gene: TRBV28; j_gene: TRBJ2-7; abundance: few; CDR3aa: CASSFGFGSYEQYF; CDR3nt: TGTGCCAGCAGTTTTGGGTTCGGCTCCTACGAGCAGTACTTC
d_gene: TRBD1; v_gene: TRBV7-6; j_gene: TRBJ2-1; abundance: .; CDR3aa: CASRGQTYGEQFF; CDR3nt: TGTGCCAGCAGGGGACAGACCTACGGGGAGCAGTTCTTC
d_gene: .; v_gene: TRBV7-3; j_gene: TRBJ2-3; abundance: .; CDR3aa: CASSLNPTDTQYF; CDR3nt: TGTGCCAGCAGCTTAAATCCCACAGATACGCAGTATTTT
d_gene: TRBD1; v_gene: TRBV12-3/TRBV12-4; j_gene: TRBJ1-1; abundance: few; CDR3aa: CASSYADRDTEAFF; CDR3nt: TGTGCCAGCAGTTACGCCGACAGGGACACTGAAGCTTTCTTT
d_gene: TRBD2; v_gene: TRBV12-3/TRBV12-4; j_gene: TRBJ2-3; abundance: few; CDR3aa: CASSSRLAGASTDTQYF; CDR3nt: TGTGCCAGCAGTTCTAGACTAGCGGGGGCTAGCACAGATACGCAGTATTTT
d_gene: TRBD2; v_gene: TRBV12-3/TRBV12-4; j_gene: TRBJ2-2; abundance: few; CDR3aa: CASRDPQWTSGGSWTGELFF; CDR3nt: TGTGCCAGCAGGGACCCCCAATGGACTAGCGGGGGGAGTTGGACCGGGGAGCTGTTTTTT
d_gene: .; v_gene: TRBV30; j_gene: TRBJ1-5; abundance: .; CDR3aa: CAWKGRGLHSNQPQHF; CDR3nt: TGTGCCTGGAAAGGACGGGGGTTACATAGCAATCAGCCCCAGCATTTT
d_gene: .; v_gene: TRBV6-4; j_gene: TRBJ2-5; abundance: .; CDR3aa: CATKEIIGPFYQETQYF; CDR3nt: TGTGCCACCAAGGAGATAATAGGGCCATTTTACCAAGAGACCCAGTACTTC
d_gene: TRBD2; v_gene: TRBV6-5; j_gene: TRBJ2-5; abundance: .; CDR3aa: CASSYEASGSLETQYF; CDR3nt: TGTGCCAGCAGTTACGAAGCTAGCGGGAGCTTGGAGACCCAGTACTTC
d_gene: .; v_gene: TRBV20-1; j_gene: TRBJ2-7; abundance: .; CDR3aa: CSAPYSSSYEQYF; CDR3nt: TGCAGTGCGCCGTACTCCAGCTCCTACGAGCAGTACTTC
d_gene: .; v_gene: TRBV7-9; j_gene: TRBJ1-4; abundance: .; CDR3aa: CASSLARTAYNEKLFF; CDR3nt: TGTGCCAGCAGCTTAGCCCGGACTGCCTATAATGAAAAACTGTTTTTT
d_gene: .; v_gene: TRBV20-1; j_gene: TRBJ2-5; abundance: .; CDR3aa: CSAIRAGETQYF; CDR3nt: TGCAGTGCTATAAGGGCCGGGGAGACCCAGTACTTC
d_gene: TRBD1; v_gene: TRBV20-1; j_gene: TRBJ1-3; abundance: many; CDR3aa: CSARDLGQGSSGNTIYF; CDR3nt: TGCAGTGCTAGAGATCTAGGACAGGGGAGCTCTGGAAACACCATATATTTT
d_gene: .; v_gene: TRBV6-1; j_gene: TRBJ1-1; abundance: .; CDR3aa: CASNTHGGFTEAFF; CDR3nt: TGTGCCAGCAACACCCATGGGGGTTTCACTGAAGCTTTCTTT